This TCR beta chain was recorded in a study of CD8 T cells in ankylosing spondylitis. General study findings and limits: Reports say disease-linked clones showed up significantly more in matched ankylosing spondylitis synovial fluid. Peripheral blood samples showed relatively rare disease-linked clones, and these clones were CD8+.

MiXCR, run by TCRdb on the 5' RACE reads, gives a single entry per CDR3 protein. The data hold roughly 130,000 distinct CDR3 sequences, with roughly 8.3% observed a single time. Looked up from germline, CDR1 is MDHEN and CDR2 is SYDVKM. The V end was cut by 3 bases, the J end by 4 bases, with 12 bases between. The CDR3 loop spans 14 amino acids. This clonotype showed up just a few times. Its antigen is not identified. Sequencing was carried out using synovial fluid, either unsorted or a sorted T cell fraction (not recorded which). This TCR came from a male donor with ankylosing spondylitis. The chain employs TRBV28 and TRBJ1-2; D is perhaps TRBD1 (5 bases). CDR3 nucleotide sequence: TGTGCCAGCAGTTTCCGGACGGGGGTCTATGGCTACACCTTC. This translates into CASSFRTGVYGYTF.